The rows below give T cell receptor beta chains drawn from one sample of a study of blood T cell repertoires in COVID-19. Assay used: immunoSEQ multiplex PCR; TCRdb lists only in-frame clones, some missing. The data show 140,000 or so clones, around 85% seen once. The sample consisted of peripheral blood. These receptors all stem from a man aged 50 to 59 with acute or convalescent COVID-19. The CDR3 runs from the conserved cysteine through the conserved F or W. Fields, in order: CDR3 DNA, CDR3 protein, D gene, J gene, V gene, clone size. A D gene is named only where the DNA matches it firmly. Size is stated for part of the rows, as once, few or many counts, or as a class when the clone is expanded.

CDR3 DNA: TGTGCCAGCAGTGCAAATTCGGCGGGAGGGCAGGATACGCAGTATTTT; CDR3 protein: CASSANSAGGQDTQYF; D gene: TRBD2; J gene: TRBJ2-3; V gene: TRBV6-4; clone size: -
CDR3 DNA: TGTGCCTGGAGTGTACTAGGATCCAATTCACCCCTCCACTTT; CDR3 protein: CAWSVLGSNSPLHF; D gene: -; J gene: TRBJ1-6; V gene: TRBV30; clone size: -
CDR3 DNA: TGTGCCAGCAGTCCCCAGGGGGAGGTATACAATGAGCAGTTCTTC; CDR3 protein: CASSPQGEVYNEQFF; D gene: -; J gene: TRBJ2-1; V gene: TRBV6-4; clone size: once
CDR3 DNA: TGTGCCAGCAGCCCCGGGAGGGTGAGCACTGAAGCTTTCTTT; CDR3 protein: CASSPGRVSTEAFF; D gene: -; J gene: TRBJ1-1; V gene: TRBV6-5; clone size: -
CDR3 DNA: TGTGCCAGCAGCTTAGGGACAGGACCTAGCAATCAGCCCCAGCATTTT; CDR3 protein: CASSLGTGPSNQPQHF; D gene: TRBD1; J gene: TRBJ1-5; V gene: TRBV7-9; clone size: -
CDR3 DNA: TGTGCCAGCAGCTGGGGACTAGCGGGAAGTTACGAGCAGTACTTC; CDR3 protein: CASSWGLAGSYEQYF; D gene: TRBD2; J gene: TRBJ2-7; V gene: TRBV5-6; clone size: -
CDR3 DNA: TGTGCCAGCAGCTTCAAGGACACCCACTACGAGCAGTACTTC; CDR3 protein: CASSFKDTHYEQYF; D gene: -; J gene: TRBJ2-7; V gene: TRBV7-9; clone size: -
CDR3 DNA: TGTGCCAGCATTAGGACAGGGGACACCGGGGAGCTGTTTTTT; CDR3 protein: CASIRTGDTGELFF; D gene: TRBD1; J gene: TRBJ2-2; V gene: TRBV27; clone size: -
CDR3 DNA: TGTGCCAGCAGTGAAGTTGACCGCGGAGGTCAGCCCCAGCATTTT; CDR3 protein: CASSEVDRGGQPQHF; D gene: -; J gene: TRBJ1-5; V gene: TRBV6-1; clone size: -
CDR3 DNA: TGTGCCAGTGTACAGGATAACTATGGCTACACCTTC; CDR3 protein: CASVQDNYGYTF; D gene: -; J gene: TRBJ1-2; V gene: TRBV6-5; clone size: -
CDR3 DNA: TGTGCCAGTAGTATGATGTCTAGCGGGAAAAACACCATATATTTT; CDR3 protein: CASSMMSSGKNTIYF; D gene: -; J gene: TRBJ1-3; V gene: TRBV19; clone size: -
CDR3 DNA: TGTGCCAGCAGTTTAAGCTCCCCGGGACTAGCGGGAGGGAGGGGGGAGCTGTTTTTT; CDR3 protein: CASSLSSPGLAGGRGELFF; D gene: TRBD2; J gene: TRBJ2-2; V gene: TRBV27; clone size: -
CDR3 DNA: TGTGCCAGCAGCTTTGTGCGGAATAGCAATCAGCCCCAGCATTTT; CDR3 protein: CASSFVRNSNQPQHF; D gene: -; J gene: TRBJ1-5; V gene: TRBV7-2; clone size: -
CDR3 DNA: TGTGCCACCCGGGACAGCTACGAGCAGTACTTC; CDR3 protein: CATRDSYEQYF; D gene: TRBD1; J gene: TRBJ2-7; V gene: TRBV11-2; clone size: few
CDR3 DNA: TGCGCCAGCACCCACCTGCTAGCGTCCAGCGCCAAAAACATTCAGTACTTC; CDR3 protein: CASTHLLASSAKNIQYF; D gene: -; J gene: TRBJ2-4; V gene: TRBV4-1; clone size: -
CDR3 DNA: TGTGCCAGCAGCTTTGGGGCGGGAGGGAACTATGGCTACACCTTC; CDR3 protein: CASSFGAGGNYGYTF; D gene: -; J gene: TRBJ1-2; V gene: TRBV7-6; clone size: -
CDR3 DNA: TGTGCCAGCACTCACAGGGGGCTCGGTAATTCACCCCTCCACTTT; CDR3 protein: CASTHRGLGNSPLHF; D gene: TRBD1; J gene: TRBJ1-6; V gene: TRBV7-9; clone size: -
CDR3 DNA: TGCGCCAGCAGTCATCGCCGGACCATTAGGAGGGAGCAGTACTTC; CDR3 protein: CASSHRRTIRREQYF; D gene: -; J gene: TRBJ2-7; V gene: TRBV23-1; clone size: -
CDR3 DNA: TGTGCCAGCAGCCAACTTACAGGACAGACCCAGTACTTC; CDR3 protein: CASSQLTGQTQYF; D gene: -; J gene: TRBJ2-5; V gene: TRBV6-5; clone size: -
CDR3 DNA: TGTGCCTGGAGTCGACAGGGTGGGTATGGCTACACCTTC; CDR3 protein: CAWSRQGGYGYTF; D gene: TRBD1; J gene: TRBJ1-2; V gene: TRBV30; clone size: -
CDR3 DNA: TGCGCCAGCAGCTTGGCCTCGGGACAGGGGCCTGGCTACACCTTC; CDR3 protein: CASSLASGQGPGYTF; D gene: TRBD1; J gene: TRBJ1-2; V gene: TRBV5-1; clone size: -
CDR3 DNA: TGTGCCAGCAGTTTACGGGTCCCCCTCACAGATACGCAGTATTTT; CDR3 protein: CASSLRVPLTDTQYF; D gene: -; J gene: TRBJ2-3; V gene: TRBV27; clone size: -
CDR3 DNA: TGTGCCAGCAGCTCTCCTAACTCCTACGAGCAGTACTTC; CDR3 protein: CASSSPNSYEQYF; D gene: -; J gene: TRBJ2-7; V gene: TRBV5-4; clone size: -
CDR3 DNA: TGCGCCAGCACTGATGGACTAGCCCATGAGCAGTTCTTC; CDR3 protein: CASTDGLAHEQFF; D gene: TRBD2; J gene: TRBJ2-1; V gene: TRBV10-1; clone size: -
CDR3 DNA: TGTGCCATCAGTGACCATATCGCGGTAGATAATTCACCCCTCCACTTT; CDR3 protein: CAISDHIAVDNSPLHF; D gene: -; J gene: TRBJ1-6; V gene: TRBV10-3; clone size: -
CDR3 DNA: TGTGCCAGCTCGTCATCAGGGGGCTTAAACGAGCAGTACTTC; CDR3 protein: CASSSSGGLNEQYF; D gene: TRBD1; J gene: TRBJ2-7; V gene: TRBV18; clone size: -
CDR3 DNA: TGTGCCAGCAGTTCGGACAGGTTCTACGAGCAGTACTTC; CDR3 protein: CASSSDRFYEQYF; D gene: TRBD1; J gene: TRBJ2-7; V gene: TRBV27; clone size: -
CDR3 DNA: TGTGCCAGCAGCGTAACATACACCGGGGAGCTGTTTTTT; CDR3 protein: CASSVTYTGELFF; D gene: -; J gene: TRBJ2-2; V gene: TRBV11-3; clone size: few
CDR3 DNA: TGTGCCAGCAGCTTAAGTGAGGATGGGGGCGCAGCTTTCTTT; CDR3 protein: CASSLSEDGGAAFF; D gene: -; J gene: TRBJ1-1; V gene: TRBV7-9; clone size: -
CDR3 DNA: TGCGCCAGCAGTGCCTTGGAGGGGGCACCCGGACGGACCCAGTACTTC; CDR3 protein: CASSALEGAPGRTQYF; D gene: -; J gene: TRBJ2-5; V gene: TRBV10-2; clone size: -
CDR3 DNA: TGTGCCAGCAGGGGCGGGGAAAATCAGCCCCAGCATTTT; CDR3 protein: CASRGGENQPQHF; D gene: -; J gene: TRBJ1-5; V gene: TRBV25-1; clone size: -
CDR3 DNA: TGCGCCAGCAGCGTAGGGACTTCGCCCTACCAGGGTTCACCCCTCCACTTT; CDR3 protein: CASSVGTSPYQGSPLHF; D gene: -; J gene: TRBJ1-6; V gene: TRBV5-1; clone size: -
CDR3 DNA: TGTGCCACCGGGACAGGGGGTTCCCTCACAGATACGCAGTATTTT; CDR3 protein: CATGTGGSLTDTQYF; D gene: TRBD1; J gene: TRBJ2-3; V gene: TRBV19; clone size: once
CDR3 DNA: TGTGCCTGGAGTGCTACGCACGCAGATACGCAGTATTTT; CDR3 protein: CAWSATHADTQYF; D gene: -; J gene: TRBJ2-3; V gene: TRBV30; clone size: -
CDR3 DNA: TGTGCCAGCAGTTTAAGACAGGGAAACAACTATGGCTACACCTTC; CDR3 protein: CASSLRQGNNYGYTF; D gene: TRBD1; J gene: TRBJ1-2; V gene: TRBV27; clone size: once
CDR3 DNA: TGTGCCAGCAGCGGCGGGACTAGCGGGACCGCTTACAATGAGCAGTTCTTC; CDR3 protein: CASSGGTSGTAYNEQFF; D gene: TRBD2; J gene: TRBJ2-1; V gene: TRBV13; clone size: -
CDR3 DNA: TGTGCCAGCAGCCAGGCAAGGGGAGGGAGCACAGATACGCAGTATTTT; CDR3 protein: CASSQARGGSTDTQYF; D gene: TRBD2; J gene: TRBJ2-3; V gene: TRBV11-2; clone size: -
CDR3 DNA: TGTGCCAGCAGCTGGGCTTTCAACTCTGGGGCCAACGTCCTGACTTTC; CDR3 protein: CASSWAFNSGANVLTF; D gene: -; J gene: TRBJ2-6; V gene: TRBV11-3; clone size: -
CDR3 DNA: TGTGCCAGCAGCGGAGGGGGAGATCAAGAGACCCAGTACTTC; CDR3 protein: CASSGGGDQETQYF; D gene: -; J gene: TRBJ2-5; V gene: TRBV9; clone size: -
CDR3 DNA: TGTGCCAGCAGTCTAGACCGAGCCGGTGGCTACACCTTC; CDR3 protein: CASSLDRAGGYTF; D gene: -; J gene: TRBJ1-2; V gene: TRBV6-2/TRBV6-3; clone size: -
CDR3 DNA: TGTGCCAGCAGCTGGGGGGTACAGGGGGAGCCCCAGCATTTT; CDR3 protein: CASSWGVQGEPQHF; D gene: TRBD1; J gene: TRBJ1-5; V gene: TRBV5-6; clone size: -